This T cell receptor beta chain was observed in a study of human T cells and chemical hapten exposure. Overall study context: All patients underwent weekly scalp dosing with diphenylcyclopropenone for the full approximately 25-week study. Whole-study findings and limits: Donors in the study had alopecia, meaning their immune response may differ from healthy people's. Sensitization with DPC brought no change to TCRs above 1 in 1000 in frequency.

This clonotype was found many times. Its antigen is currently unknown. The time point is: patch test 3, about 24 weeks after DPC sensitization. Treatment: therapeutic diphenylcyclopropenone sensitization with weekly scalp DPC. TCRdb analysed the RACE reads with MiXCR anew, one entry per CDR3 protein. The data contain roughly 90,000 distinct CDR3 sequences, around 9.9% of them seen just once; the ten biggest clones take up around 1.1%. V lost 6 bases and J lost 3, with 6 bases in between. CDR3 size: 13 residues. Germline lookup yields CDR1 ENHRY and CDR2 SYGVKD. The TCR was taken from a woman under 40 with alopecia areata. Some clones in this sample may be carry-over from other donors' samples. The chain is built from TRBV10-3 and TRBJ1-6; D is uncertain. This specimen was whole blood, taken in connection with sensitization to the hapten diphenylcyclopropenone (DPC). CDR3 DNA: TGTGCCATCAGGGCTAACTATAATTCACCCCTCCACTTT. This gives the protein CAIRANYNSPLHF.